A selection of T cell receptor beta chains follows, all from one sample in a study of cytomegalovirus exposure and HLA in healthy donors. Assay: immunoSEQ multiplex PCR; the TCRdb copy retains only in-frame clones and omits some. The sample consists of about 120,000 clones, about 86% of them appearing once. The sequenced material came from PBMCs. The source is a woman aged 25 to 39 in good health and CMV-seronegative. CDR3s include the opening cysteine and the closing phenylalanine or tryptophan. D genes are given only for firm matches. Clone size, where shown, is once, few, many, or a class for clones that have expanded.

TRBV19	.	TRBJ2-1	.	TGTGCCAGTACCCCGTCGGGGGTTCCCTACAATGAGCAGTTCTTC	CASTPSGVPYNEQFF
TRBV6-1	.	TRBJ1-4	few	TGTGCCAGCAAAGCCAGGGGAAATGAAAAACTGTTTTTT	CASKARGNEKLFF
TRBV7-2	TRBD1	TRBJ2-7	.	TGTGCCAGCAGCTCAAGCGCCGGGACAGGCTCCTACGAGCAGTACTTC	CASSSSAGTGSYEQYF
TRBV28	.	TRBJ2-1	.	TGTGCCAGCAAACTGAGACTAGCCTACAATGAGCAGTTCTTC	CASKLRLAYNEQFF
TRBV5-1	.	TRBJ2-7	.	TGCGCCAGCAGCCTATGGGGGGGGACACCCATTTCCTACGAGCAGTACTTC	CASSLWGGTPISYEQYF
TRBV6-6	TRBD1	TRBJ2-5	.	TGTGCCAGCAGGCCAGGACAGGGGCCGAGGGAGACCCAGTACTTC	CASRPGQGPRETQYF
TRBV28	TRBD2	TRBJ2-3	.	TGTGCCAGCAGTTTTAGCGGGGCTAGCACAGATACGCAGTATTTT	CASSFSGASTDTQYF
TRBV9	TRBD2	TRBJ2-1	.	TGTGCCAGCAGCGTAGGACCAGCGGGAGCCTACAATGAGCAGTTCTTC	CASSVGPAGAYNEQFF
TRBV5-1	TRBD1	TRBJ1-3	.	TGCGCCAGCAGCCCACTAGGACAGGCGACCTCTGGAAACACCATATATTTT	CASSPLGQATSGNTIYF
TRBV27	TRBD2	TRBJ2-7	.	TGTGCCAGCAGTCCACCACTAGCGGGAGTTATCTACGAGCAGTACTTC	CASSPPLAGVIYEQYF
TRBV7-9	.	TRBJ1-2	.	TGTTCCAGCAGCTTAGAGGGGTGGGGCTACACCTTC	CSSSLEGWGYTF
TRBV30	TRBD1	TRBJ2-6	.	TGTGCCTGGAGTGGGACAGGGGATACTGGGGCCAACGTCCTGACTTTC	CAWSGTGDTGANVLTF
TRBV27	.	TRBJ2-7	.	.	CASSSSGQASYEQYF
TRBV10-1	.	TRBJ1-1	.	TGCGCCAGCAGTGAGTCGACGACGATCAGGTCGGACACTGAAGCTTTCTTT	CASSESTTIRSDTEAFF
TRBV12-5	TRBD2	TRBJ2-1	.	TGTGCTAGTGGTGGGACTAGCGGTAATGATGAGCAGTTCTTC	CASGGTSGNDEQFF
TRBV5-1	.	TRBJ2-7	.	TGCGCCAGCAACCCCCTCGACAGGCTGGTCGACGAGCAGTACTTC	CASNPLDRLVDEQYF
TRBV10-3	.	TRBJ2-3	once	TGTGCCATCAGCCTACAGGGAGATACGCAGTATTTT	CAISLQGDTQYF
TRBV2	.	TRBJ2-2	.	TGTGCCAGCGGACTTATAGGGTCCGGGGAGCTGTTTTTT	CASGLIGSGELFF
TRBV28	TRBD1	TRBJ1-5	.	TGTGCCAGCACCCCTGGGACAGTAAGCAATCAGCCCCAGCATTTT	CASTPGTVSNQPQHF
TRBV6-1	TRBD2	TRBJ2-5	.	TGTGCCAGCAGTGCGATAGCGGGAGGGAAAGAGACCCAGTACTTC	CASSAIAGGKETQYF
TRBV10-3	TRBD2	TRBJ2-3	.	TGTGCCATCAGTGTACTAGCGGGAGTAGGATCTACGCAGTATTTT	CAISVLAGVGSTQYF
TRBV11-2	TRBD1	TRBJ1-5	.	TGTGCCAGCAGCTTAACAGGGGACCTTCCTCAGCCCCAGCATTTT	CASSLTGDLPQPQHF
TRBV6-4	.	TRBJ1-2	.	TGTGCCAGCAGTGACGAGCAGGGTGGCGGCTACACCTTC	CASSDEQGGGYTF
TRBV10-2	TRBD1	TRBJ1-1	once	TGCGCCAGCAGGACAGGGGAGGGCGGGAACACTGAAGCTTTCTTT	CASRTGEGGNTEAFF
TRBV28	TRBD1	TRBJ1-2	.	TGTGCCGGAGGACAGGGGGGTCAGAGTGGCTACACCTTC	CAGGQGGQSGYTF
TRBV21-1	.	TRBJ2-7	.	TGTGCCAGCACCCCGGGGGGACTAACTTTAAGGCGCGACGAGCAGTACTTC	CASTPGGLTLRRDEQYF
TRBV5-1	TRBD1	TRBJ1-1	.	TGCGCCAGCAGCTTGGCAGGGGGCGCGTACACTGAAGCTTTCTTT	CASSLAGGAYTEAFF
TRBV5-4	.	TRBJ2-2	.	TGTGCCAGCAGTCCAAGCGGGTCAGGCACCGGGGAGCTGTTTTTT	CASSPSGSGTGELFF